Shown below are 19 T cell receptor beta chains from a single sample sequenced in a study of blood T cells in healthy people across ages. Sample-barcoded 5' priming and a J-beta primer mix drove a second PCR of about 7 to 11 cycles. TCRdb re-analysed the 5' RACE reads in MiXCR, keeping a single row per CDR3 protein. Among 630,000 or so distinct CDR3 sequences listed, approximately 31% were seen once. The sample was blood. These receptors all come from a woman of 80 years or more in good health.

This clonotype was seen ten or more times. The V gene is TRBV20-1, the J gene TRBJ2-7; D may match TRBD1 or TRBD2 (5 bases each). V lost 2 bases to trimming and J lost 2 bases, with 13 bases between them. The CDR3 is 14 residues long. Germline assignment: CDR1 DFQATT and CDR2 SNEGSKA (reference sequence). CDR3 nucleotides: TGCAGTGCTAGAACGACAGAGAGGGCCTACGAGCAGTACTTC. Encoded protein: CSARTTERAYEQYF.

This clonotype was observed a single time. The CDR3: CSARDRRQSSYNEQFF. In nucleotides, the CDR3 is TGCAGTGCTAGAGATAGGCGACAGAGCTCCTACAATGAGCAGTTCTTC. This chain uses TRBV20-1 with TRBJ2-1; perhaps TRBD1 as D (5 bases). The V and J ends lost 0 bases and 0 bases respectively, with 12 bases between them. This CDR3 comprises 16 residues. Germline-derived CDR1 and CDR2 are DFQATT and SNEGSKA (reference sequence).

This clonotype was counted at least ten times. This chain connects TRBV12-3 or TRBV12-4 to TRBJ2-5, with D perhaps given as TRBD1 or TRBD2 (5 bases each). V shed 0 bases and J shed 7 bases, with 9 bases lying between them. This CDR3 is 13 amino acids long. CDR3 in amino acids: CASSLARGRTQYF. The CDR3 DNA reads TGTGCCAGCAGTTTAGCTCGGGGCCGGACCCAGTACTTC.

This chain joins TRBV7-2 and TRBJ2-5, with 11 nucleotides matching TRBD2. V dropped 7 bases and J dropped 5; count of bases not matched to a gene: 12. CDR1 SGHTA and CDR2 FQGNSA come from the germline V gene. The CDR3 contains 16 residues. The CDR3 here is CASTSFSGGAVETQYF. Here the CDR3 DNA reads TGTGCCAGCACTTCCTTTAGCGGGGGGGCCGTGGAGACCCAGTACTTC.

Points on this clonotype: One base away lies a much larger clone, so this may be a sequencing read error. CDR3 sequence (DNA): TGTGCCAGCAACCAAGATAGGAGGCCCGATGGCTACACCTTC. Its protein product is CASNQDRRPDGYTF. This rearrangement joins TRBV14 to TRBJ1-2; no firm D call. Germline V lookup: CDR1 SGHDN, CDR2 FVKESK. This CDR3 region has 14 residues.

This clonotype has a count of ten or more. The rearrangement links TRBV12-3 or TRBV12-4 to TRBJ1-5; D may be TRBD1 (5 bases). The V and J ends lost 2 bases and 8 bases respectively, with 13 bases between them. CDR3 length: 14 residues. The CDR3 DNA follows: TGTGCCAGCAGTTTACTAGGGGTATTGGAGCCCCAGCATTTT. Translated, it gives CASSLLGVLEPQHF.

Ten or more counts support this clonotype. This chain uses TRBV6-1 with TRBJ2-1, with 8 bases aligning to TRBD2. Germline V lookup: CDR1 MNHNS, CDR2 SASEGT. The CDR3 has 14 amino acids. The J segment lost 9 bases and the V segment lost 6 bases, leaving 10 bases of the junction unmatched. CDR3 nucleotides: TGTGCCAGCAGCCCTACGACTAGCGTCCGTGAGCAGTTCTTC. It encodes CASSPTTSVREQFF.

This chain's CDR3 is CASSLSAGSPDTQYF. CDR3 DNA sequence: TGTGCCAGCAGCTTATCCGCAGGGTCCCCAGATACGCAGTATTTT. The chain uses TRBV7-2 and TRBJ2-3; weak D call: TRBD1 (5 bases). CDR3 length: 15 residues. V was shortened by 2 bases and J by 4 bases, with 13 bases between the two germline ends. Germline V lookup: CDR1 SGHTA, CDR2 FQGNSA. Together with reference TRBV7-2 and TRBJ2-3, the CDR3 gives the full variable domain: GAGVSQSPSNKVTEKGKDVELRCDPISGHTALYWYRQSLGQGLEFLIYFQGNSAPDKSGLPSDRFSAERTGGSVSTLTIQRTQQEDSAVYLCASSLSAGSPDTQYFGPGTRLTVL.

V is TRBV15 and J is TRBJ1-1, with 7 nucleotides matching TRBD1. The CDR3 sequence is 16 residues long. Germline loops: CDR1 LNHNV, CDR2 YYDKDF (reference sequence). With 0 bases clipped from V and 1 base from J, the junction kept 5 bases outside the gene matches. The CDR3, as DNA: TGTGCCACCAGCAGAGAGACCGGGACAGCGAACACTGAAGCTTTCTTT. Translating gives CATSRETGTANTEAFF.

This clonotype has a count of ten or more. V usage is TRBV5-1 and J usage is TRBJ2-3, with a tentative D call TRBD1 (5 bases). This CDR3 is built from 14 residues. The V gene's germline CDR1 is SGHRS and CDR2 YFSETQ. The germline V and J ends were trimmed by 1 base and 6 bases, with 12 bases remaining between them. The CDR3 protein is CASSLSGYSDTQYF. The DNA for the CDR3 is TGCGCCAGCAGCTTGTCAGGGTATTCGGATACGCAGTATTTT.

This clonotype has more than one count but fewer than ten. V usage is TRBV27 and J usage is TRBJ1-5; TRBD1 aligns across 9 bases. The junction had 14 bases not matched to a gene; V was cut back by 4 bases and J by 7 bases. There are 17 residues in the CDR3. Germline CDR1 and CDR2: MNHEY and SMNVEV (reference sequence). CDR3 sequence (DNA): TGTGCCAGCAGTTCCATACACAGGGGGCAAAATAACCAGCCCCAGCATTTT. As protein: CASSSIHRGQNNQPQHF.

This clonotype was detected ten times or more. The J gene is TRBJ2-1, the V gene TRBV20-1; TRBD2 matches 10 bases. The J segment lost 5 bases and the V segment lost 0 bases, leaving 7 bases of the junction unmatched. CDR1 DFQATT and CDR2 SNEGSKA come from the germline V gene (reference sequence). This CDR3 comprises 16 residues. The CDR3 coding sequence is TGCAGTGCTAGAGATCCCCAGCGGGGGGGGAACAATGAGCAGTTCTTC. It encodes CSARDPQRGGNNEQFF.

With respect to this clonotype: Given the absence of the conserved phenylalanine or tryptophan at the CDR3 end, a read error is likely. This chain uses TRBV20-1 with TRBJ1-1, with D tentatively TRBD1 (6 bases). Germline lookup yields CDR1 DFQATT and CDR2 SNEGSKA (reference sequence). V lost 8 bases, J lost 5 bases, and 21 bases lay in between. The CDR3 extends over 14 amino acids. The CDR3 DNA is TGCAGTACTGCGGAGACAATACAGGGAACTGAAGCTTTCCTT. Amino acid sequence: CSTAETIQGTEAFL.

In regard to this clonotype: A clone one base away is much larger, so this may be a read error. The chain carries TRBV30 and TRBJ2-5, with 9 nucleotides matching TRBD1. The CDR3 length is 14 residues. Looked up from germline, CDR1 is GTSNPN and CDR2 is SVGIG (reference sequence). In nucleotides, the CDR3 is TGTGCCTGGAATTTCGGGACAGGGCTCTACGAGCAGTCCTTC. Its protein is CAWNFGTGLYEQSF.

In this sample, this clonotype turned up many times. The J gene is TRBJ2-6, the V gene TRBV7-6, with 7 bases fitting TRBD1. Per germline, CDR1 SGHVS and CDR2 FNYEAQ. The V and J ends lost 8 bases and 0 bases, in that order; junction bases with no gene match: 10. The CDR3 contains 17 residues. CDR3 residues: CASAGSTGSSGANVLTF. The CDR3, as DNA: TGTGCCAGCGCCGGGTCGACAGGGAGCTCTGGGGCCAACGTCCTGACTTTC.

V is TRBV5-1 and J is TRBJ1-4, with D unresolved. CDR3 length equals 14 residues. V was cut by 0 bases and J by 8 bases, with 11 bases left in between. CDR1 SGHRS and CDR2 YFSETQ come from the germline V gene. The chain's CDR3 is CASSLDTLAEKLFF. CDR3 DNA sequence: TGCGCCAGCAGCTTGGATACCCTGGCGGAAAAACTGTTTTTT.

This clonotype occurred many times. The chain combines TRBV5-1 with TRBJ2-5; TRBD2 matches 11 bases. The germline gives CDR1 SGHRS, CDR2 YFSETQ. This CDR3 region has 15 residues. Trimming took 4 bases from V and 5 from J; bases not matched to a gene: 7. DNA for the CDR3: TGCGCCAGCAGCGCGGCCGCTAGCGGGGGGGAGACCCAGTACTTC. Protein product: CASSAAASGGETQYF.

CDR3 coding DNA: TGTGCCAGCAGTTTGGGGCTAGCGGAGGGGCAGTACTTC. Amino acids: CASSLGLAEGQYF. The V and J genes are TRBV27 and TRBJ2-5, with 7 bases that match TRBD2. CDR3 length equals 13 residues. Germline assignment: CDR1 MNHEY and CDR2 SMNVEV (reference sequence). V dropped 3 bases and J dropped 11; count of bases not matched to a gene: 9.

This clonotype was picked up a small number of times. The gene calls are TRBV20-1 and TRBJ2-1; D unclear. The CDR3 sequence is 14 residues long. V shed 0 bases and J shed 8 bases, with 14 bases lying between them. Per germline, CDR1 DFQATT and CDR2 SNEGSKA (reference sequence). This CDR3 is CSARDRIGYDEQFF. CDR3 DNA: TGCAGTGCTAGAGACAGGATCGGGTACGATGAGCAGTTCTTC.